This TCR beta chain was identified during a study of blood T cells in healthy people across ages. Through a sample-barcoded 5' primer and a J-beta primer mix, a second PCR was run for roughly 6 to 11 cycles. TCRdb reprocessed the 5' RACE reads with MiXCR, giving one entry per CDR3 protein. The sample carries roughly 2 million distinct CDR3 sequences, around 50% recorded once. Collection of 8.5 to 10 milliliters of peripheral blood was performed for each donor. The CDR3 length is 14 residues. The V and J ends lost 2 bases and 10 bases respectively, with 15 bases between them. Germline V CDR1 and CDR2: MNHEY, SVGAGI. Points from the study as a whole: Not knowing donor CMV status may have confounded expanded clonotype changes.

With respect to this clonotype: The antigen is not known.

The TCR was taken from a woman aged 40-49 years in good health. V gene TRBV6-5 combines with J gene TRBJ2-1; a weak D match, TRBD1 (5 bases). Material for sequencing was blood. For the CDR3, the DNA is TGTGCCAGCAGTTACGCCTCAGGGAACTACGAGCAGTTCTTC. It is translated as CASSYASGNYEQFF.